Described below is a single T cell receptor beta chain sequence and its context. The target antigen is unknown. The record originates from a study of T-cell memory formation after mild COVID-19. At the level of the study: For the most part, TCR clusters were specific to one donor.

Study-level results: Contracting CD4+ clones lay largely in CM and EM, with CD8+ ones residing in EMRA. The study found balanced CD4/CD8 in clones contracting day 15 to 85 and a CD4+ lean in later expanders. Some SARS-CoV-2-responding clones were already detected in memory before infection.

One entry per CDR3 protein results from TCRdb running MiXCR on the 5' RACE reads. The sample records roughly 280,000 distinct CDR3 sequences, roughly 8.2% being singletons. The sequenced material came from PBMCs or a T cell subset sorted from them (not recorded which). This sequence originates from a man in his late teens or twenties who had mild COVID-19 (a few samples of this study predate the infection). Cell type and time point are not known.

The CDR3 is CASSLVWGRTEGYTF. In DNA, the CDR3 is TGCGCCAGCAGCTTGGTCTGGGGGCGAACGGAAGGCTACACCTTC. The chain joins TRBV5-1 to TRBJ1-2, with D possibly TRBD1 on 6 matching bases. This CDR3 comprises 15 residues. Trimming cost V 0 bases and J 8 bases, with 17 bases left between them. Germline-derived CDR1 and CDR2 are SGHRS and YFSETQ. The full variable domain, rest sourced from reference TRBV5-1 and TRBJ1-2, is KAGVTQTPRYLIKTRGQQVTLSCSPISGHRSVSWYQQTPGQGLQFLFEYFSETQRNKGNFPGRFSGRQFSNSRSEMNVSTLELGDSALYLCASSLVWGRTEGYTFGSGTRLTVV.